The 26 T cell receptor beta chains in this list originate from one sample, sequenced in a study of beta chain features in type 1 diabetes. Expressed TCRB transcripts were sequenced, since all the RNA that had been isolated was reverse transcribed. Clones were read by immunoSEQ multiplex PCR, and TCRdb kept only the in-frame ones, dropping some. The table lists more than 120,000 clones, less than 15% of them singletons. What these receptors recognize is not known. Findings of the study overall: Type 1 diabetes patients had moderately but significantly shorter TCRB CDR3s in all four CD4+ subsets.

The source material was central memory CD4+ T cells from blood. The receptors come from a man in his late teens or twenties with type 1 diabetes.

J is TRBJ2-5 and V is TRBV9, with no clear D. This CDR3 contains 11 residues. The V and J ends lost 10 bases and 0 bases respectively, with 7 bases between them. Germline V lookup: CDR1 SGDLS, CDR2 YYNGEE. The CDR3 loop reads CAGGNQETQYF. The CDR3 DNA sequence: TGTGCCGGCGGAAACCAAGAGACCCAGTACTTC.

The table lists this clone with a few counts. The rearrangement links TRBV15 to TRBJ2-1, with 10 bases aligning to TRBD2. Germline trimming cut 2 bases from V and 8 bases from J; bases unmatched to any gene: 9. The germline CDR1 and CDR2 sequences are LNHNV and YYDKDF (reference sequence). The CDR3 has 16 amino acids. CDR3 DNA: TGTGCCACCAGCAGATTACTAGCGGGGACCCCCGATGAGCAGTTCTTC. It codes for CATSRLLAGTPDEQFF. Filled out from reference TRBV15 and TRBJ2-1, the complete variable domain reads DAMVIQNPRYQVTQFGKPVTLSCSQTLNHNVMYWYQQKSSQAPKLLFHYYDKDFNNEADTPDNFQSRRPNTSFCFLDIRSPGLGDTAMYLCATSRLLAGTPDEQFFGPGTRLTVL.

V usage is TRBV6-5 and J usage is TRBJ2-7, with TRBD1 matching over 10 bases. From germline, CDR1 is MNHEY and CDR2 SVGAGI. Unmatched junction bases numbered 5, after V lost 2 bases and J lost 4 bases. The length of the CDR3 is 15 residues. CDR3 sequence: CASSYPWTGGYEQYF. The CDR3 bases are TGTGCCAGCAGTTACCCTTGGACAGGGGGATACGAGCAGTACTTC.

The CDR3 sequence: CASSSEAQGQETQYF. CDR3 sequence (DNA): TGTGCCAGCAGCTCGGAAGCACAGGGGCAGGAGACCCAGTACTTC. The rearrangement uses TRBV5-4 and TRBJ2-5, with 7 bases identical to TRBD1. This CDR3 contains 15 residues. V trimming: 3 bases; J trimming: 5 bases; junction bases outside the gene matches: 10. Germline assignment: CDR1 SGHNT and CDR2 YYREEE (reference sequence).

The chain carries TRBV30 and TRBJ2-7; D possibly corresponds to TRBD2 (7 bases). CDR3 length: 12 residues. V was shortened by 2 bases and J by 6 bases, with 11 bases between the two germline ends. The germline V gene encodes CDR1 GTSNPN and CDR2 SVGIG (reference sequence). CDR3 sequence reads: CAWSSGGPEQYF. The CDR3 coding sequence is TGTGCCTGGAGTTCCGGGGGGCCCGAGCAGTACTTC.

This clone has more than one count but fewer than ten. The chain recombines TRBV9 with TRBJ2-6; weak D call: TRBD2 (5 bases). The CDR3 extends over 16 amino acids. Trimming cost V 3 bases and J 0 bases, with 10 bases left between them. The germline V gene encodes CDR1 SGDLS and CDR2 YYNGEE. CDR3 DNA: TGTGCCAGCAGCGGTTTTGGGAGCTCTGGGGCCAACGTCCTGACTTTC. Its protein is CASSGFGSSGANVLTF.

V is TRBV10-3 and J is TRBJ2-5, with D perhaps matching TRBD1 (6 bases). The CDR3 is made up of 13 amino acids. The V and J ends lost 5 bases and 1 base respectively, with 8 bases between them. The V gene's germline CDR1 is ENHRY and CDR2 SYGVKD. CDR3 bases: TGTGCCATCAGTTCAGGGGTCCAAGAGACCCAGTACTTC. Protein product: CAISSGVQETQYF.

The rearrangement uses TRBV5-4 and TRBJ2-5, with 7 bases fitting TRBD2. Germline CDR1 reads SGHNT; CDR2 reads YYREEE (reference sequence). The CDR3 extends over 16 amino acids. V lost 0 bases and J lost 3; bases outside the gene matches: 8. The CDR3 nucleotides are TGTGCCAGCAGCTTGGGCCTACGAGCGGGGAAAGAGACCCAGTACTTC. Protein sequence: CASSLGLRAGKETQYF. Based on the CDR3 plus reference TRBV5-4 and TRBJ2-5, the full variable domain is ETGVTQSPTHLIKTRGQQVTLRCSSQSGHNTVSWYQQALGQGPQFIFQYYREEENGRGNFPPRFSGLQFPNYSSELNVNALELDDSALYLCASSLGLRAGKETQYFGPGTRLLVL.

V usage is TRBV5-1 and J usage is TRBJ1-1, with TRBD1 as a possible D gene (5 bases). The germline CDR1 and CDR2 sequences are SGHRS and YFSETQ. The CDR3 has 12 amino acids. V lost 4 bases and J 4 bases, leaving 8 bases between the germline ends. In nucleotides, the CDR3 is TGCGCCAGCAGCGATACAGGCACTGAAGCTTTCTTT. This encodes CASSDTGTEAFF.

This clone was found a few times. The chain carries TRBV7-6 and TRBJ1-1; D is ambiguous. Germline V gene data show CDR1 as SGHVS and CDR2 as FNYEAQ. Trimming shortened V by 0 bases and J by 2 bases, and 4 bases separated the two germline ends. CDR3 length: 13 amino acids. The CDR3 spells CASSLADNTEAFF. As DNA, the CDR3 is TGTGCCAGCAGCTTAGCGGACAACACTGAAGCTTTCTTT.

The chain links TRBV7-2 to TRBJ1-1, with 9 positions matching TRBD1. J gave up 4 bases and V 5 bases, and 2 bases lay outside the gene matches. Per germline, CDR1 SGHTA and CDR2 FQGNSA. This CDR3 contains 13 residues. The CDR3 DNA follows: TGTGCCAGCAGCCCGGGACAGGGCACTGAAGCTTTCTTT. Translation: CASSPGQGTEAFF.

The rearrangement uses TRBV28 and TRBJ1-5, with a tentative D call TRBD1 (5 bases). V was shortened by 5 bases and J by 5 bases, with 13 bases between the two germline ends. This CDR3 is 14 amino acids long. Per the germline V gene, CDR1 is MDHEN and CDR2 is SYDVKM. The CDR3 region has the DNA TGTGCCAGCAGTCCCGCTCAGGGCCATCAGCCCCAGCATTTT. Translating gives CASSPAQGHQPQHF.

This clone has ten or more counts. In nucleotides, the CDR3 is TGTGCCAGCAGCTTAGGGCCCGGGCCTACGGAAGCTTTCTTT. It yields the protein CASSLGPGPTEAFF. The gene calls are TRBV7-2 and TRBJ1-1; D is ambiguous. CDR3 length equals 14 residues. Trimming cost V 1 base and J 8 bases, with 14 bases left between them. Germline V gene lookup returns CDR1 SGHTA and CDR2 FQGNSA.

The chain links TRBV5-1 to TRBJ1-1, with D hard to call. V was cut by 5 bases and J by 0 bases, with 11 bases left in between. This CDR3 comprises 14 residues. CDR1 is SGHRS and CDR2 is YFSETQ in the germline V gene. DNA for the CDR3: TGCGCCAGCAGTTTAGCCACACTGAACACTGAAGCTTTCTTT. It specifies CASSLATLNTEAFF.

This chain uses TRBV7-8 with TRBJ1-2; D ambiguous. V lost 0 bases, J lost 7 bases, and 6 bases lay in between. CDR3 length: 12 amino acids. CDR1 and CDR2 (germline): SGHVS, FQNEAQ. As DNA, the CDR3 is TGTGCCAGCAGCTTAGCGCGGGGTGGCTACACCTTC. Translated, it gives CASSLARGGYTF.

This clone has more than one count but fewer than ten. The rearrangement uses TRBV6-5 and TRBJ2-1; D is undetermined. CDR3 length equals 13 residues. Per the germline V gene, CDR1 is MNHEY and CDR2 is SVGAGI. V dropped 7 bases and J dropped 3 bases, with 10 bases sitting between them. The CDR3 nucleotides are TGTGCCAGCACCCAAAGCTTCTACAATGAGCAGTTCTTC. It yields the protein CASTQSFYNEQFF.

The chain links TRBV19 to TRBJ1-2; D gene uncertain. The germline V and J ends were trimmed by 7 bases and 11 bases, with 20 bases remaining between them. Germline CDR1 LNHDA, CDR2 SQIVND (reference sequence). The CDR3 is 13 residues long. In DNA form, the CDR3 reads TGTGCCAGTACTCCTGGAGAACAGTGGGGTTACACCTTC. Translated: CASTPGEQWGYTF.

This clone came up many times. This chain joins TRBV18 and TRBJ2-1; 7 nucleotides line up with TRBD1. The CDR3 is made up of 14 amino acids. CDR1 and CDR2 (germline): KGHSH, LQKENI. The trim removed 3 bases at V and 5 bases at J, leaving 4 bases unmatched. The CDR3 reads CASSPFQGDNEQFF. CDR3 nucleotide sequence: TGTGCCAGCTCACCTTTTCAGGGGGACAATGAGCAGTTCTTC.

At least ten counts were recorded for this clone. The chain joins TRBV6-5 to TRBJ2-7; TRBD1 agrees at 7 bases. The germline CDR1 and CDR2 sequences are MNHEY and SVGAGI. The CDR3 totals 15 residues. V gave up 6 bases and J gave up 0 bases; unmatched junction bases: 8. The CDR3 DNA is TGTGCCAGCAGCTCCGGGACAGCCACCTCCTACGAGCAGTACTTC. Amino acids: CASSSGTATSYEQYF.

This clone was picked up a small number of times. The V and J genes are TRBV27 and TRBJ2-5; D call uncertain. Germline V CDR1 and CDR2: MNHEY, SMNVEV (reference sequence). Trimming stripped 2 bases from V and 2 bases from J, with 6 bases between. The CDR3 extends over 13 amino acids. The CDR3 nucleotides read TGTGCCAGCAGTTTACAAGAACAAGAGACCCAGTACTTC. Protein product: CASSLQEQETQYF.

This rearrangement joins TRBV15 to TRBJ1-2; 7 nucleotides match TRBD1. The V gene's germline CDR1 is LNHNV and CDR2 YYDKDF (reference sequence). V gave up 1 base and J gave up 6 bases; unmatched junction bases: 5. The CDR3 runs 14 residues. The CDR3 is CATSRATGRDGYTF. DNA of the CDR3: TGTGCCACCAGCAGAGCGACAGGGAGGGATGGCTACACCTTC.

This clone came up a few times. The chain employs TRBV4-2 and TRBJ1-5, with D uncertain. This CDR3 has 15 residues. V lost 4 bases and J 6 bases, leaving 16 bases between the germline ends. Germline V gene lookup returns CDR1 LGHNA and CDR2 YNFKEQ. Here the CDR3 reads CASSPDRGIGQPQHF. The CDR3 nucleotides read TGTGCCAGCAGCCCCGACCGAGGGATCGGTCAGCCCCAGCATTTT.

This clone has only a few counts. This sequence joins TRBV10-3 and TRBJ1-2; D ambiguous. V lost 3 bases and J lost 0, with 11 bases in between. Germline CDR1 ENHRY, CDR2 SYGVKD. The CDR3 totals 15 residues. CDR3 amino acids: CAISEIGFANYGYTF. The CDR3 DNA reads TGTGCCATCAGTGAAATAGGATTTGCTAACTATGGCTACACCTTC.

A few counts support this clone. The rearrangement joins TRBV6-1 to TRBJ2-5; 9 nucleotides line up with TRBD1. Germline V gene data show CDR1 as MNHNS and CDR2 as SASEGT. The CDR3 loop spans 14 amino acids. The J segment lost 5 bases and the V segment lost 6 bases, leaving 7 bases of the junction unmatched. CDR3 nucleotide sequence: TGTGCCAGCAGACCGGGACAGGGTTTGGAGACCCAGTACTTC. Translating gives CASRPGQGLETQYF.

This clone was seen more than once but under ten times. The chain recombines TRBV2 with TRBJ1-6; TRBD1 aligns across 7 bases. The CDR3 loop spans 16 amino acids. Trimming took 6 bases from V and 11 from J; bases not matched to a gene: 16. Germline V gene data show CDR1 as SNHLY and CDR2 as FYNNEI. The DNA for the CDR3 is TGTGCCAGCAGAGGAGTATCGACAGGGCTCTTAGCACCCCTCCACTTT. It codes for CASRGVSTGLLAPLHF.

This clone showed up many times. This CDR3 is CASSEGVSGANVLTF. DNA of the CDR3: TGCGCCAGCAGTGAGGGGGTCTCTGGGGCCAACGTCCTGACTTTC. The chain is built from TRBV10-2 and TRBJ2-6; no clear D gene. V was shortened by 2 bases and J by 0 bases, with 5 bases between the two germline ends. CDR3 length: 15 amino acids. Germline V gene data show CDR1 as WSHSY and CDR2 as SAAADI.